What follows are 15 T cell receptor beta chains derived from one specimen sequenced in a study of T cell responses to AZD1222 COVID-19 vaccine. Method: immunoSEQ multiplex PCR; TCRdb's copy keeps in-frame clones and lacks some. The sample has about 150,000 clones, 90% to 95% seen once. The starting material was peripheral blood, obtained on day 0 of AZD1222 vaccination. The source of these receptors is an adult in good health.

V gene TRBV12-5 combines with J gene TRBJ1-2; D might be TRBD1 (5 bases). CDR1 is LGHNT, CDR2 FRNRAP, per germline. The CDR3 totals 13 residues. Trimming took off 6 bases at V and 4 bases at J, with 12 bases between the two ends. CDR3 amino acids: CASGPGASYGYTF. DNA for the CDR3: TGTGCTAGTGGGCCCGGGGCTTCCTATGGCTACACCTTC.

The chain uses TRBV19 and TRBJ2-1; 12 nucleotides align to TRBD2. This CDR3 has 16 amino acids. J gave up 9 bases and V 6 bases, and 12 bases lay outside the gene matches. CDR1 LNHDA and CDR2 SQIVND come from the germline V gene (reference sequence). DNA for the CDR3: TGTGCCAGTAGCGATCCTAGCGGGAGGGCCTTCCCTGAGCAGTTCTTC. Translation gives CASSDPSGRAFPEQFF.

The chain joins TRBV28 to TRBJ1-6; 9 nucleotides line up with TRBD1. Germline trimming cut 4 bases from V and 10 bases from J; bases unmatched to any gene: 5. Germline assignment: CDR1 MDHEN and CDR2 SYDVKM. CDR3 length equals 14 residues. Here the CDR3 reads CASSSDRGGSPLHF. In DNA, the CDR3 is TGTGCCAGCAGTTCGGACAGGGGAGGATCACCCCTCCACTTT.

Only one count was recorded for this clone. The rearrangement uses TRBV7-2 and TRBJ1-6, with a tentative D call TRBD1 (6 bases). V was shortened by 1 base and J by 7 bases, with 11 bases between the two germline ends. Germline V lookup: CDR1 SGHTA, CDR2 FQGNSA. The CDR3 runs to 15 residues. The CDR3 protein is CASSLDRAKNSPLHF. For the CDR3, the DNA is TGTGCCAGCAGCTTAGACAGGGCTAAGAATTCACCCCTCCACTTT.

This clone came up once. The chain links TRBV7-9 to TRBJ2-7, with a weak D call TRBD2 (6 bases). CDR3 length equals 12 residues. The V gene's germline CDR1 is SEHNR and CDR2 FQNEAQ (reference sequence). V lost 4 bases and J lost 4, with 8 bases in between. CDR3 in DNA: TGTGCCAGCAGCTCCGGGACTTACGAGCAGTACTTC. Translating gives CASSSGTYEQYF.

CDR3 nucleotides: TGTGCCAGCAGGCCGGGACGCCTAAATTCACCCCTCCACTTT. It translates to CASRPGRLNSPLHF. The V and J genes are TRBV28 and TRBJ1-6; possible D gene TRBD1, 5 bases. V gave up 6 bases and J gave up 7 bases, with 13 bases separating them. This CDR3 is 14 amino acids long. Germline CDR1 reads MDHEN; CDR2 reads SYDVKM.

The chain uses TRBV27 and TRBJ2-7; TRBD1 agrees at 8 bases. Germline V gene data show CDR1 as MNHEY and CDR2 as SMNVEV (reference sequence). Trimming removed 5 bases from V and 2 bases from J; junction bases left unmatched: 5. CDR3 length: 14 residues. The CDR3 is CASSPTRGPYEQYF. In nucleotides, the CDR3 is TGTGCCAGCAGTCCAACCAGGGGGCCCTACGAGCAGTACTTC.

V and J are TRBV28 and TRBJ1-2; D unclear. The CDR3 sequence is 13 residues long. Germline CDR1 reads MDHEN; CDR2 reads SYDVKM. V lost 3 bases to trimming and J lost 4 bases, with 9 bases between them. The CDR3 loop reads CASSLGVRYGYTF. CDR3 sequence (DNA): TGTGCCAGCAGTTTGGGCGTACGCTATGGCTACACCTTC.

The chain combines TRBV7-2 with TRBJ2-6; D not resolved. Germline CDR1 and CDR2: SGHTA and FQGNSA. Trimming took 5 bases from V and 0 from J, leaving 8 bases between them. The CDR3 contains 15 residues. The CDR3 DNA sequence: TGTGCCAGCAGCCCAGTGAGCTCTGGGGCCAACGTCCTGACTTTC. Protein product: CASSPVSSGANVLTF.

On this clone itself: The same CDR3 arises from other DNA sequences in this sample as well. The chain couples TRBV28 to TRBJ2-7; D remains ambiguous. V was shortened by 3 bases and J by 2 bases, with 8 bases between the two germline ends. The CDR3 consists of 13 residues. From germline, CDR1 is MDHEN and CDR2 SYDVKM. The CDR3 region is CASSFGRAYEQYF. The CDR3, as DNA: TGTGCCAGCAGTTTTGGTAGGGCCTACGAGCAGTACTTC. The complete variable domain, with remaining parts taken from reference TRBV28 and TRBJ2-7, reads DVKVTQSSRYLVKRTGEKVFLECVQDMDHENMFWYRQDPGLGLRLIYFSYDVKMKEKGDIPEGYSVSREKKERFSLILESASTNQTSMYLCASSFGRAYEQYFGPGTRLTVT.

This chain uses TRBV3-1 (or the pseudogene TRBV3-2) with TRBJ2-7, with 15 bases aligning to TRBD2. This CDR3 contains 17 residues. Germline V gene lookup returns CDR1 LGHDT and CDR2 YNNKEL (reference sequence). V gave up 7 bases and J gave up 6 bases; unmatched junction bases: 13. The CDR3 sequence is CASTHGLAGGDAGEQYF. The DNA for the CDR3 is TGTGCCAGCACCCACGGACTAGCGGGGGGGGACGCCGGCGAGCAGTACTTC.

The rearrangement links TRBV19 to TRBJ2-7; 8 bases agree with TRBD1. The ends lost 2 bases at V and 4 bases at J; junction bases unmatched: 4. CDR1 and CDR2 from the germline V gene are LNHDA and SQIVND (reference sequence). There are 14 residues in the CDR3. DNA for the CDR3: TGTGCCAGTAGTATATCAGGGGGCCCGTACGAGCAGTACTTC. This gives the protein CASSISGGPYEQYF.

This sequence joins TRBV10-1 and TRBJ2-7; 12 bases map to TRBD2. Germline CDR1 and CDR2: WNHNN and SYGVQD (reference sequence). The length of the CDR3 is 14 residues. Trimming removed 8 bases from V and 7 bases from J; junction bases left unmatched: 9. The CDR3 DNA is TGCGCCAGCTCCCTACTAGCGGGAGGAGATGAGCAGTACTTC. Encoded protein: CASSLLAGGDEQYF.

The chain has TRBV5-1 and TRBJ1-5, with D maybe TRBD1 (5 bases). The CDR3 covers 14 residues. The germline V gene encodes CDR1 SGHRS and CDR2 YFSETQ. With 0 bases removed from V and 5 bases from J, the gap between germline ends came to 9 bases. This CDR3 is CASSLGGAHQPQHF. In DNA, the CDR3 is TGCGCCAGCAGCTTGGGTGGGGCGCATCAGCCCCAGCATTTT. The full variable domain, rest sourced from reference TRBV5-1 and TRBJ1-5, is KAGVTQTPRYLIKTRGQQVTLSCSPISGHRSVSWYQQTPGQGLQFLFEYFSETQRNKGNFPGRFSGRQFSNSRSEMNVSTLELGDSALYLCASSLGGAHQPQHFGDGTRLSIL.

The chain employs TRBV5-1 and TRBJ2-7; TRBD2 agrees at 11 bases. The CDR3 has 15 residues. Germline V gene sequence: CDR1 SGHRS, CDR2 YFSETQ. J lost 3 bases, V lost 5 bases, and 7 bases had no gene match. CDR3 coding DNA: TGCGCCAGCAGTTCAACTAGCGGGGGCTTCTACGAGCAGTACTTC. Translation: CASSSTSGGFYEQYF.